Listed below are T cell receptor beta chains from one sample, sequenced in a study of T cell repertoires in cytomegalovirus infection. Antigens for these TCRs are unknown. MiXCR, run by TCRdb on the reads, gives a single entry per CDR3 protein. The sample shows 700,000 to 900,000 distinct CDR3 sequences, under 35% of them seen only once. Sequencing was performed on cultured CD8+ T cells from PBMCs, taken from culture after CMV antigen stimulation. The receptor set was obtained from a human donor in good health (CMV status not recorded). Some clones in this sample may be carry-over from other donors' samples. CDR3s include the opening cysteine and the closing phenylalanine or tryptophan. A D gene is named only where the DNA matches it firmly. Clone size is shown for a subset of rows, as once, few, many or a class of expanded clone.

D: .; V: TRBV7-2; size: .; J: TRBJ1-4; CDR3: CASSLGLSGAGEKLFF; DNA: TGTGCCAGCAGCTTAGGGTTATCGGGGGCTGGGGAAAAACTGTTTTTT
D: .; V: TRBV12-3/TRBV12-4; size: few; J: TRBJ1-5; CDR3: CASSFGTPYSNQPQHF; DNA: TGTGCCAGCAGTTTCGGGACACCTTATAGCAATCAGCCCCAGCATTTT
D: .; V: TRBV4-3; size: .; J: TRBJ1-2; CDR3: CASSHSQAGGEIYGYTF; DNA: TGCGCCAGCAGCCATTCCCAGGCCGGGGGCGAAATCTATGGCTACACCTTC
D: TRBD1; V: TRBV7-9; size: .; J: TRBJ1-2; CDR3: CASSLAPGQGELIHGYTF; DNA: TGTGCCAGCAGCTTAGCCCCGGGACAGGGTGAACTGATTCATGGCTACACCTTC
D: TRBD1; V: TRBV4-2; size: few; J: TRBJ1-2; CDR3: CASSTGQEDPYYGYTF; DNA: TGTGCCAGCAGCACTGGACAGGAAGATCCCTATTATGGCTACACCTTC
D: .; V: TRBV6-6; size: once; J: TRBJ1-5; CDR3: CASSYSIRVGQPQHF; DNA: TGTGCCAGCAGTTACTCTATAAGGGTTGGTCAGCCCCAGCATTTT
D: TRBD1; V: TRBV6-2/TRBV6-3; size: .; J: TRBJ2-1; CDR3: CASSYDRGNEQFF; DNA: TGTGCCAGCAGTTACGACAGGGGGAATGAGCAGTTCTTC
D: TRBD2; V: TRBV6-1; size: many; J: TRBJ2-1; CDR3: CASSFTSGANYNEQFF; DNA: TGTGCCAGCAGTTTTACAAGCGGGGCGAACTACAATGAGCAGTTCTTC
D: .; V: TRBV27; size: few; J: TRBJ1-1; CDR3: CASRPYLMNTEAFF; DNA: TGTGCCAGCCGGCCCTACCTCATGAACACTGAAGCTTTCTTT
D: .; V: TRBV7-2; size: many; J: TRBJ1-2; CDR3: CASSPQTANYGYTF; DNA: TGTGCCAGCAGCCCCCAGACAGCAAACTATGGCTACACCTTC
D: TRBD1; V: TRBV19; size: few; J: TRBJ1-5; CDR3: CASSIAQGYRNQPQHF; DNA: TGTGCCAGTAGTATCGCACAGGGGTATCGCAATCAGCCCCAGCATTTT
D: .; V: TRBV27; size: few; J: TRBJ2-3; CDR3: CASSWDLDTQYF; DNA: TGTGCCAGCAGTTGGGACTTAGATACGCAGTATTTT
D: .; V: TRBV7-9; size: .; J: TRBJ2-3; CDR3: CASSLGRAFSRTDTQYF; DNA: TGTGCCAGCAGCTTAGGAAGGGCATTTAGCCGCACAGATACGCAGTATTTT
D: TRBD2; V: TRBV7-6; size: few; J: TRBJ2-3; CDR3: CASSLKRGGTDTQYF; DNA: TGTGCCAGCAGCTTGAAGCGGGGGGGCACAGATACGCAGTATTTT
D: TRBD1; V: TRBV7-6; size: few; J: TRBJ1-1; CDR3: CASSLSRDRVRVGTEAFF; DNA: TGTGCCAGCAGCTTATCCCGGGACAGGGTAAGGGTGGGCACTGAAGCTTTCTTT
D: .; V: TRBV7-2; size: .; J: TRBJ1-5; CDR3: CASSFGRALNQPQHF; DNA: TGTGCCAGCAGCTTCGGCAGGGCTCTTAATCAGCCCCAGCATTTT
D: .; V: TRBV7-8; size: many; J: TRBJ1-6; CDR3: CASSKTGYRSYSPLHF; DNA: TGTGCCAGCAGCAAAACAGGGTACCGGAGTTATTCACCCCTCCACTTT
D: .; V: TRBV27; size: few; J: TRBJ2-1; CDR3: CASSYRQRYNEQFF; DNA: TGTGCCAGCAGTTACCGCCAGAGATACAATGAGCAGTTCTTC
D: TRBD1; V: TRBV9; size: .; J: TRBJ2-1; CDR3: CASSFGTGGNYEQFF; DNA: TGTGCCAGCAGCTTCGGGACAGGGGGAAACTATGAGCAGTTCTTC
D: TRBD1; V: TRBV15; size: .; J: TRBJ1-2; CDR3: CATSRENRGLTGYTF; DNA: TGTGCCACCAGCAGAGAAAACAGGGGTCTAACTGGCTACACCTTC
D: .; V: TRBV19; size: few; J: TRBJ2-7; CDR3: CASSIGGVREQYF; DNA: TGTGCCAGTAGTATAGGAGGGGTTCGGGAGCAGTACTTC
D: .; V: TRBV6-1; size: few; J: TRBJ2-7; CDR3: CASSEVFPRDHLAYEQYF; DNA: TGTGCCAGCAGTGAAGTCTTCCCCCGGGACCACCTCGCCTACGAGCAGTACTTC
D: TRBD2; V: TRBV7-2; size: .; J: TRBJ2-1; CDR3: CASSFVKRGRRYEQFF; DNA: TGTGCCAGCAGCTTTGTGAAGCGGGGGCGCCGGTATGAGCAGTTCTTC
D: .; V: TRBV2; size: .; J: TRBJ2-2; CDR3: CASSEAGFADSGELFF; DNA: TGTGCCAGCAGTGAAGCGGGGTTCGCAGATTCCGGGGAGCTGTTTTTT
D: .; V: TRBV27; size: .; J: TRBJ2-3; CDR3: CASTTSAPYAVDTQYF; DNA: TGTGCCAGCACCACCTCGGCCCCTTACGCGGTAGATACGCAGTATTTT
D: .; V: TRBV7-6; size: .; J: TRBJ1-1; CDR3: CASRGGEGLNTEAFF; DNA: TGTGCCAGCAGGGGGGGGGAGGGGTTGAACACTGAAGCTTTCTTT
D: .; V: TRBV5-1; size: .; J: TRBJ2-1; CDR3: CASSHALGVWNNEQFF; DNA: TGCGCCAGCAGCCACGCTCTTGGGGTATGGAACAATGAGCAGTTCTTC
D: .; V: TRBV24-1; size: .; J: TRBJ1-5; CDR3: CATSDPRTEVQHF; DNA: TGTGCCACCAGTGACCCTAGGACCGAAGTCCAGCATTTT
D: TRBD1; V: TRBV11-1; size: many; J: TRBJ1-6; CDR3: CASSRTGNNSPLHF; DNA: TGTGCCAGCAGCAGGACAGGAAATAATTCACCCCTCCACTTT
D: TRBD1; V: TRBV7-9; size: many; J: TRBJ2-3; CDR3: CASSPGQPVDTQYF; DNA: TGTGCCAGCAGCCCGGGACAGCCCGTTGATACGCAGTATTTT
D: .; V: TRBV4-3; size: few; J: TRBJ1-1; CDR3: CASSQGSAFMNTEAFF; DNA: TGCGCCAGCAGCCAAGGTTCGGCATTCATGAACACTGAAGCTTTCTTT
D: TRBD1; V: TRBV7-8; size: few; J: TRBJ2-1; CDR3: CASSPLVQGQEFF; DNA: TGTGCCAGCAGCCCTCTGGTCCAGGGACAGGAGTTCTTC
D: .; V: TRBV6-2/TRBV6-3; size: .; J: TRBJ2-5; CDR3: CASGSRTAIPDQYF; DNA: TGTGCCAGCGGGAGCCGGACAGCGATCCCCGACCAGTACTTC
D: .; V: TRBV7-6; size: many; J: TRBJ2-2; CDR3: CASSSRMTSNTGELFF; DNA: TGTGCCAGCAGTTCCCGAATGACCTCGAACACCGGGGAGCTGTTTTTT
D: TRBD1; V: TRBV5-1; size: few; J: TRBJ2-2; CDR3: CASSLPRDRNTGELFF; DNA: TGCGCCAGCAGCCTACCCCGGGACAGAAACACCGGGGAGCTGTTTTTT
D: .; V: TRBV7-2; size: many; J: TRBJ1-3; CDR3: CASFLGGAGNTIYF; DNA: TGTGCCAGCTTCCTGGGGGGCGCTGGAAACACCATATATTTT
D: .; V: TRBV2; size: .; J: TRBJ2-1; CDR3: CASSGRGLYNEQFF; DNA: TGTGCCAGCAGTGGTCGGGGGCTATACAATGAGCAGTTCTTC
D: TRBD2; V: TRBV6-1; size: .; J: TRBJ2-5; CDR3: CASRLAGQQETQYF; DNA: TGTGCCAGTCGACTAGCGGGGCAACAAGAGACCCAGTACTTC
D: .; V: TRBV11-2; size: many; J: TRBJ2-2; CDR3: CASSSQAANTGELFF; DNA: TGTGCCAGCAGCTCCCAGGCCGCGAACACCGGGGAGCTGTTTTTT
D: .; V: TRBV19; size: .; J: TRBJ1-5; CDR3: CASTGGLQPQHF; DNA: TGTGCCAGTACGGGGGGGCTTCAGCCCCAGCATTTT
D: .; V: TRBV2; size: .; J: TRBJ2-2; CDR3: CASMRAGTGELFF; DNA: TGTGCCAGCATGAGGGCGGGCACCGGGGAGCTGTTTTTT
D: TRBD2; V: TRBV15; size: few; J: TRBJ2-2; CDR3: CATSNPSGGDTGELFF; DNA: TGTGCCACCAGCAACCCTAGCGGGGGGGACACCGGGGAGCTGTTTTTT
D: .; V: TRBV9; size: once; J: TRBJ2-5; CDR3: CASSPWDVEETQYF; DNA: TGTGCCAGCAGCCCCTGGGACGTCGAAGAGACCCAGTACTTC
D: .; V: TRBV29-1; size: few; J: TRBJ2-3; CDR3: CSVEGDHGDTQYF; DNA: TGCAGCGTTGAGGGAGACCATGGGGATACGCAGTATTTT
D: .; V: TRBV19; size: once; J: TRBJ2-7; CDR3: CASGKGGNEQYF; DNA: TGTGCCAGTGGGAAAGGGGGTAACGAGCAGTACTTC
D: .; V: TRBV6-5; size: .; J: TRBJ2-3; CDR3: CASSYSSSTDTQYF; DNA: TGTGCCAGCAGTTACTCCAGTTCCACAGATACGCAGTATTTT
D: .; V: TRBV7-8; size: many; J: TRBJ2-2; CDR3: CASSLGSDILNTGELFF; DNA: TGTGCCAGCAGCTTGGGATCGGACATCCTAAACACCGGGGAGCTGTTTTTT
D: TRBD1; V: TRBV7-2; size: many; J: TRBJ2-1; CDR3: CASSDRGTGNYNEQFF; DNA: TGTGCCAGCAGCGACCGCGGGACAGGAAACTACAATGAGCAGTTCTTC
D: .; V: TRBV19; size: few; J: TRBJ1-1; CDR3: CASSIGHGMNTEAFF; DNA: TGTGCCAGTAGTATTGGCCATGGGATGAACACTGAAGCTTTCTTT
D: TRBD1; V: TRBV5-1; size: once; J: TRBJ1-2; CDR3: CASSPRSGTEFYGYTF; DNA: TGCGCCAGCAGCCCCCGTTCCGGGACAGAGTTCTATGGCTACACCTTC
D: TRBD1; V: TRBV28; size: few; J: TRBJ1-2; CDR3: CASSLRQGAEGIGYTF; DNA: TGTGCCAGCAGTCTGCGACAGGGGGCGGAAGGTATTGGCTACACCTTC